This T cell receptor beta chain was sequenced in a study of T cells after yellow fever vaccination. Study background: The SMART-Seq v4 Ultra Low Input method served to prepare the low-cell-number fractions.

Each CDR3 protein gets one entry after TCRdb re-called the 5' RACE reads with MiXCR. Here the sample spans 200,000 to 300,000 distinct CDR3 sequences, approximately 12% being singletons. This CDR3 is 15 amino acids long. The V gene's germline CDR1 is MDHEN and CDR2 SYDVKM. Between the trimmed V and J ends, which lost 4 bases and 0 bases, there was a span of 13 bases. Notes on the study in general: Clonotypes appearing in both CD4 and CD8 compartments existed, and their share was small.

A note on this clonotype: The antigen is unknown.

This chain connects TRBV28 to TRBJ2-7; possible D gene TRBD2, 6 bases. The source material was CD4+ T cells sorted from PBMCs, sampled 45 days after the yellow fever booster vaccination. This sequence originates from a man in his thirties or forties who received the YFV17D yellow fever vaccine. The CDR3 is CASSSRDFSSYEQYF. The CDR3 DNA follows: TGTGCCAGCAGTTCCCGGGACTTTAGCTCCTACGAGCAGTACTTC.